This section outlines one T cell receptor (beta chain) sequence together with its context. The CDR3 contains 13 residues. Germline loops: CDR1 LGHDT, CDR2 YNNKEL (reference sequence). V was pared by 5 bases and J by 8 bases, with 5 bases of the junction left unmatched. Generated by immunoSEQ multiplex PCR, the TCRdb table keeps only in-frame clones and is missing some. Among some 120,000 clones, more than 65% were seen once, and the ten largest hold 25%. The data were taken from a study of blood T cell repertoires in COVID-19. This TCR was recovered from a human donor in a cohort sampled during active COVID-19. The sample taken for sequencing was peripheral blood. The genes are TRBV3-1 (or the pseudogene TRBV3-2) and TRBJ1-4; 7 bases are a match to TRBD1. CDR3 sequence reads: CASSSGTAEKLFF. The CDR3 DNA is TGTGCCAGCAGCTCTGGGACAGCAGAAAAACTGTTTTTT.